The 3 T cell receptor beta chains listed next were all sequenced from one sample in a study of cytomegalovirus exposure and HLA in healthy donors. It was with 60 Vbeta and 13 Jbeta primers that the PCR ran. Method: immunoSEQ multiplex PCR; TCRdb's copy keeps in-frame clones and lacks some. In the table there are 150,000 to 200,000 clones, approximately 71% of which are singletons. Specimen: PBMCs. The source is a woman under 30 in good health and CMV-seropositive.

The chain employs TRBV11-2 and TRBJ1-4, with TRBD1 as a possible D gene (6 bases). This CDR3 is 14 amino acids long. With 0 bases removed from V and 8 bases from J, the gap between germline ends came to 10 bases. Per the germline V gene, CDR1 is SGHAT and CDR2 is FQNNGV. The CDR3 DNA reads TGTGCCAGCAGCTTAGAACAGGGATACGAAAAACTGTTTTTT. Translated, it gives CASSLEQGYEKLFF.

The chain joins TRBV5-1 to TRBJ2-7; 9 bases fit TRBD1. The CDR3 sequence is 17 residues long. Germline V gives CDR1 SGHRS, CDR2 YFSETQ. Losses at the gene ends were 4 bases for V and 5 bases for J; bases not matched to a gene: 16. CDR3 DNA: TGCGCCAGCAGCCTATACGGGACAGGGCTTTTCCGCCACGAGCAGTACTTC. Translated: CASSLYGTGLFRHEQYF.

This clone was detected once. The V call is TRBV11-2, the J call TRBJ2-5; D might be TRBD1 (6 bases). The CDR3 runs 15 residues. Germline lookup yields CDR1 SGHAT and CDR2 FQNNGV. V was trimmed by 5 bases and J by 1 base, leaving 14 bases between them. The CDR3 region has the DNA TGTGCCAGCAGCACATTCGGACAGTCCCAAGAGACCCAGTACTTC. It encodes CASSTFGQSQETQYF.